Below, 30 T cell receptor beta chains from the same sample are listed, as sequenced in a study of post-analysis software for immune sequencing data. Study-wide points: Comparison of patients with controls showed about 5 TRBV segments more frequent in patients, TRBV5-6, TRBV5-1 and TRBV20-1 among them.

TCR beta cDNA libraries included unique molecular identifiers. In TCRdb, the PCR reads were re-called with MiXCR into one record per CDR3 protein. In the table there are 750,000 to 950,000 distinct CDR3 sequences, 53% of which are singletons. No cognate antigen is known for these TCRs. Material: blood. The receptors were gathered from a girl aged 5 to 17 with multiple sclerosis.

V is TRBV29-1 and J is TRBJ2-5; 8 bases are shared with TRBD2. This CDR3 has 11 amino acids. V lost 6 bases to trimming and J lost 11 bases; unmatched junction nucleotides: 8. Germline V lookup: CDR1 SQVTM, CDR2 ANQGSEA. Here the CDR3 DNA reads TGCAGCGTCCAGGGAGCGGGAGAGCAGTACTTC. It translates to CSVQGAGEQYF. The variable domain in full, completed from reference TRBV29-1 and TRBJ2-5, reads SAVISQKPSRDICQRGTSLTIQCQVDSQVTMMFWYRQQPGQSLTLIATANQGSEATYESGFVIDKFPISRPNLTFSTLTVSNMSPEDSSIYLCSVQGAGEQYFGPGTRLLVL.

The chain is built from TRBV5-1 and TRBJ2-4; 8 bases align to TRBD1. The end of the DNA is better explained by TRBJ2-7, so the J call may be wrong. The germline CDR1 and CDR2 sequences are SGHRS and YFSETQ. This CDR3 is built from 14 residues. CDR3 sequence (DNA): TGCGCCAGCAGCACCACGACAGGGGCCTACGAGCAGTACTTC. Residues: CASSTTTGAYEQYF.

This clonotype turned up a few times. V usage is TRBV7-3 and J usage is TRBJ2-2, with D perhaps assigned TRBD1 or TRBD2 (5 bases each). The V end lost 8 bases, the J end lost 7 bases, and 14 bases lay between the germline ends. This CDR3 contains 13 residues. CDR1 and CDR2 from the germline V gene are SGHTA and FQGTGA. CDR3 coding DNA: TGTGCCAGCGGGACGGGGAGACTCGGGGAGCTGTTTTTT. Amino acid sequence: CASGTGRLGELFF.

V usage is TRBV20-1 and J usage is TRBJ1-4; TRBD1 aligns across 11 bases. In germline, CDR1 is DFQATT, CDR2 SNEGSKA (reference sequence). This CDR3 is 19 amino acids long. Trimming at V came to 0 bases and at J to 0 bases, leaving 9 bases not matched to a gene. Here the CDR3 reads CSARDLGTGGSATNEKLFF. Here the CDR3 DNA reads TGCAGTGCTAGAGATCTCGGGACAGGGGGTTCTGCAACTAATGAAAAACTGTTTTTT.

This clonotype has just one count. This chain joins TRBV7-6 and TRBJ2-3, with 9 bases fitting TRBD2. Germline CDR1 reads SGHVS; CDR2 reads FNYEAQ. The V gene end was trimmed by 5 bases and the J gene end by 5 bases; junction bases not matched to a gene: 8. This CDR3 comprises 15 residues. This CDR3 reads CASSQSGGFGDTQYF. In nucleotides, the CDR3 is TGTGCCAGCAGCCAAAGCGGGGGGTTCGGAGATACGCAGTATTTT. The variable domain in full, with the rest retrieved from reference TRBV7-6 and TRBJ2-3, is GAGVSQSPRYKVTKRGQDVALRCDPISGHVSLYWYRQALGQGPEFLTYFNYEAQQDKSGLPNDRFSAERPEGSISTLTIQRTEQRDSAMYRCASSQSGGFGDTQYFGPGTRLTVL.

The rearrangement links TRBV20-1 to TRBJ2-7, with 9 nucleotides matching TRBD2. This CDR3 spans 15 amino acids. Trimming at V came to 4 bases and at J to 2 bases, leaving 9 bases not matched to a gene. Germline V gene lookup returns CDR1 DFQATT and CDR2 SNEGSKA (reference sequence). The CDR3 sequence: CSAITLAGKAYEQYF. The CDR3 DNA reads as TGCAGTGCTATTACCCTAGCGGGAAAAGCCTACGAGCAGTACTTC.

The J gene is TRBJ1-1, the V gene TRBV6-4; D not certain. The CDR3 sequence is 13 residues long. Germline loops: CDR1 MRHNA, CDR2 SNTAGT. Between the trimmed V and J ends, which lost 6 bases and 3 bases, there was a span of 11 bases. Here the CDR3 reads CASRVEADTEAFF. Here the CDR3 DNA reads TGTGCCAGCAGGGTAGAGGCTGACACTGAAGCTTTCTTT.

The chain carries TRBV5-1 and TRBJ2-1; D tentatively fits TRBD1 or TRBD2 (5 bases each). This CDR3 spans 15 amino acids. Germline V gene data show CDR1 as SGHRS and CDR2 as YFSETQ. V lost 3 bases, J lost 7 bases, and 17 bases lay in between. Here the CDR3 reads CASSSQTLGPNEQFF. The CDR3 nucleotides read TGCGCCAGCAGCTCCCAGACGTTGGGACCTAATGAGCAGTTCTTC. Full variable domain (remainder filled in from reference TRBV5-1 and TRBJ2-1): KAGVTQTPRYLIKTRGQQVTLSCSPISGHRSVSWYQQTPGQGLQFLFEYFSETQRNKGNFPGRFSGRQFSNSRSEMNVSTLELGDSALYLCASSSQTLGPNEQFFGPGTRLTVL.

The gene calls are TRBV6-5 and TRBJ2-5, with 7 bases identical to TRBD2. Trimming cost V 2 bases and J 11 bases; bases outside gene matches: 20. The germline CDR1 and CDR2 sequences are MNHEY and SVGAGI. The CDR3 has 17 residues. CDR3 amino acids: CASSYGIGGITRNEQYF. CDR3 coding DNA: TGTGCCAGCAGTTACGGAATCGGGGGGATAACCAGAAATGAGCAGTACTTC.

The chain joins TRBV11-2 to TRBJ2-1; D uncertain. The length of the CDR3 is 12 residues. Looked up from germline, CDR1 is SGHAT and CDR2 is FQNNGV. V shed 4 bases and J shed 10 bases, with 11 bases lying between them. CDR3 region: CASSYGVGEQFF. The CDR3 bases are TGTGCCAGCAGCTATGGGGTGGGGGAGCAGTTCTTC. Combining the CDR3 with reference TRBV11-2 and TRBJ2-1 gives the whole variable domain EAGVAQSPRYKIIEKRQSVAFWCNPISGHATLYWYQQILGQGPKLLIQFQNNGVVDDSQLPKDRFSAERLKGVDSTLKIQPAKLEDSAVYLCASSYGVGEQFFGPGTRLTVL.

This clonotype came up a few times. The chain is built from TRBV28 and TRBJ2-7, with 9 positions matching TRBD1. Germline assignment: CDR1 MDHEN and CDR2 SYDVKM. The length of the CDR3 is 15 residues. V dropped 5 bases and J dropped 6; count of bases not matched to a gene: 11. The CDR3 here is CASSPGDRDNREQYF. The CDR3 DNA reads as TGTGCCAGCAGTCCCGGGGACAGGGATAACCGCGAGCAGTACTTC.

Notes on this clonotype: The junction departs from germline at one end; a sequencing error may be responsible. The chain links TRBV4-1 to TRBJ1-1; the D gene is possibly TRBD1 (5 bases). Germline V gives CDR1 MGHRA, CDR2 YSYEKL. CDR3 length equals 14 residues. CDR3 nucleotides: TGCGCCGGCAGCCAAGATATGGGGGGCACTGAAGCTTTCTTT. It codes for CAGSQDMGGTEAFF.

In its sample, this clonotype was seen a few times. The rearrangement joins TRBV15 to TRBJ2-7; the D call may be TRBD1 or TRBD2 (5 bases each). From germline, CDR1 is LNHNV and CDR2 YYDKDF (reference sequence). The CDR3 has 14 amino acids. V lost 1 base and J 1 base, leaving 8 bases between the germline ends. DNA of the CDR3: TGTGCCACCAGCAGAGTTGGGGGTTCCTACGAGCAGTACTTC. Translation gives CATSRVGGSYEQYF. Together with reference TRBV15 and TRBJ2-7, the CDR3 gives the full variable domain: DAMVIQNPRYQVTQFGKPVTLSCSQTLNHNVMYWYQQKSSQAPKLLFHYYDKDFNNEADTPDNFQSRRPNTSFCFLDIRSPGLGDTAMYLCATSRVGGSYEQYFGPGTRLTVT.

The chain recombines TRBV6-5 with TRBJ2-4; 8 bases are shared with TRBD1. The end of the DNA is better explained by TRBJ2-7, so the J call may be wrong. This CDR3 has 16 amino acids. CDR1 and CDR2 (germline): MNHEY, SVGAGI. The CDR3, as DNA: TGTGCCAGCAGTTACTTGGGGGACAGGAACTCCTACGAGCAGTACTTC. This translates into CASSYLGDRNSYEQYF.

V gene TRBV7-9 combines with J gene TRBJ2-1; TRBD2 matches 8 bases. The J call is in doubt because the DNA end fits TRBJ2-7 better. The V gene's germline CDR1 is SEHNR and CDR2 FQNEAQ (reference sequence). This CDR3 is built from 18 residues. CDR3 residues: CASSLVALLAGGSYEQYF. DNA for the CDR3: TGTGCCAGCAGCTTAGTGGCCCTCCTGGCGGGAGGCTCCTACGAGCAGTACTTC.

In its sample, this clonotype was seen once. J is TRBJ2-7 and V is TRBV7-9; D is perhaps TRBD2 (6 bases). The last part of the DNA fits TRBJ2-5 better; the J call may be wrong. The CDR3 covers 18 residues. The germline CDR1 and CDR2 sequences are SEHNR and FQNEAQ (reference sequence). The CDR3 loop reads CASSFPTRPHGGVETQYF. DNA for the CDR3: TGTGCCAGCAGCTTCCCGACTAGGCCTCATGGTGGTGTGGAGACCCAGTACTTC.

This chain joins TRBV27 and TRBJ1-2, with D possibly TRBD1 on 6 matching bases. Germline V CDR1 and CDR2: MNHEY, SMNVEV (reference sequence). The CDR3 is 15 amino acids. Trimming left V 4 bases short and J 0 bases short, with 12 bases between. DNA of the CDR3: TGTGCCAGCAGTTCGGACAGTTTGGCTAACTATGGCTACACCTTC. Its protein is CASSSDSLANYGYTF.

The chain recombines TRBV10-2 with TRBJ2-2; TRBD1 matches at 8 bases. This CDR3 is built from 15 residues. Germline CDR1 and CDR2: WSHSY and SAAADI. The junction had 7 bases not matched to a gene; V was cut back by 10 bases and J by 0 bases. The CDR3 sequence: CATVQGGSNTGELFF. The CDR3 coding sequence is TGCGCCACCGTACAGGGGGGATCGAACACCGGGGAGCTGTTTTTT.

In its sample, this clonotype was seen a few times. This chain uses TRBV25-1 with TRBJ2-4; TRBD2 agrees at 10 bases. Near its end, the DNA agrees better with TRBJ2-5, so the J call may be wrong. The CDR3 runs to 16 residues. Germline-derived CDR1 and CDR2 are MGHDK and SYGVNS. The CDR3 spells CASSEGAGGPLETQYF. The CDR3 DNA follows: TGTGCCAGCAGTGAAGGAGCGGGAGGGCCCTTGGAGACCCAGTACTTC.

This clonotype was detected only a few times. This chain uses TRBV5-8 with TRBJ2-3, with TRBD1 identical over 8 bases. The germline V gene encodes CDR1 SGHTS and CDR2 YDEGEE. This CDR3 is built from 16 residues. V was clipped by 4 bases and J by 1 base; unmatched bases: 8. The CDR3 region is CASSRSGQGGTDTQYF. The CDR3 nucleotides are TGTGCCAGCAGCCGATCTGGACAGGGTGGCACAGATACGCAGTATTTT.

V and J are TRBV19 and TRBJ2-4, with a possible D match to TRBD2 (6 bases). The tail of the sequence fits TRBJ2-7 better, so the J call may be wrong. This CDR3 has 15 amino acids. The V gene's germline CDR1 is LNHDA and CDR2 SQIVND (reference sequence). CDR3 protein: CASSIGGGASYEQYF. CDR3 DNA: TGTGCCAGTAGTATAGGAGGCGGGGCGTCCTACGAGCAGTACTTC.

The V and J genes are TRBV29-1 and TRBJ2-7; D gene unclear. V lost 6 bases and J lost 7, with 13 bases in between. The CDR3 runs to 11 residues. Germline-derived CDR1 and CDR2 are SQVTM and ANQGSEA. CDR3 sequence reads: CSVGTAREQYF. CDR3 nucleotides: TGCAGCGTAGGAACAGCGAGGGAGCAGTACTTC.

The chain couples TRBV7-2 to TRBJ2-1; 10 positions match TRBD2. CDR3 size: 16 residues. Germline V gene data show CDR1 as SGHTA and CDR2 as FQGNSA. Trimming cost V 1 base and J 4 bases; bases outside gene matches: 4. The CDR3 bases are TGTGCCAGCAGCTTAGATAGCGGGGGGCCGTACAATGAGCAGTTCTTC. As protein: CASSLDSGGPYNEQFF.

The chain uses TRBV9 and TRBJ2-3; TRBD1 aligns across 11 bases. This CDR3 has 18 amino acids. Germline V gene lookup returns CDR1 SGDLS and CDR2 YYNGEE. V lost 0 bases, J lost 4 bases, and 10 bases stayed unmatched. As DNA, the CDR3 is TGTGCCAGCAGCGTAGGGCCGTTAGGACAGGGGGCGCCAGATACGCAGTATTTT. Translation: CASSVGPLGQGAPDTQYF.

This chain connects TRBV20-1 to TRBJ1-1, with D perhaps TRBD1 (5 bases). Trimming stripped 5 bases from V and 6 bases from J, with 19 bases between. Germline lookup yields CDR1 DFQATT and CDR2 SNEGSKA (reference sequence). CDR3 size: 14 residues. CDR3 coding DNA: TGCAGTGCTGGCGATTGGGGGGGAAGGGCTGAAGCTTTCTTT. Translating gives CSAGDWGGRAEAFF.

V gene TRBV7-2 combines with J gene TRBJ2-4; 11 nucleotides align to TRBD1. The CDR3 sequence is 17 residues long. Trimming removed 0 bases from V and 2 bases from J; junction bases left unmatched: 3. Germline CDR1 SGHTA, CDR2 FQGNSA. Here the CDR3 DNA reads TGTGCCAGCAGCTTAGCGGGGACAGGGGGGTCCAAAAACATTCAGTACTTC. This gives the protein CASSLAGTGGSKNIQYF.

There are a few counts of this clonotype. The chain carries TRBV5-1 and TRBJ2-5; 12 nucleotides match TRBD2. The J segment lost 4 bases and the V segment lost 4 bases, leaving 8 bases of the junction unmatched. The CDR3 contains 16 residues. CDR1 is SGHRS, CDR2 YFSETQ, per germline. CDR3 residues: CASSHGLAGRGETQYF. As DNA, the CDR3 is TGCGCCAGCAGCCACGGACTAGCGGGGAGGGGAGAGACCCAGTACTTC.

This clonotype was found a few times. This chain connects TRBV5-1 to TRBJ2-3; D may be TRBD2 (7 bases). The germline V gene encodes CDR1 SGHRS and CDR2 YFSETQ. V was shortened by 1 base and J by 2 bases, with 11 bases between the two germline ends. This CDR3 has 15 residues. In DNA, the CDR3 is TGCGCCAGCAGCTTGCGGGGGGCCGTCACAGATACGCAGTATTTT. Protein: CASSLRGAVTDTQYF.

This clonotype has just one count. The chain uses TRBV3-1 and TRBJ2-7, with D perhaps TRBD1 (5 bases). Germline-derived CDR1 and CDR2 are LGHDT and YNNKEL (reference sequence). The CDR3 length is 16 residues. The V end was cut by 0 bases, the J end by 7 bases, with 19 bases between. The DNA of the CDR3 is TGTGCCAGCAGCCAAGAGACAGACTCCCCCTACAATGAGCAGTACTTC. Translation: CASSQETDSPYNEQYF.

This clonotype was observed a few times. This chain uses TRBV29-1 with TRBJ2-3; D not certain. This CDR3 has 10 amino acids. The V and J ends lost 3 bases and 7 bases respectively, with 5 bases between them. The germline CDR1 and CDR2 sequences are SQVTM and ANQGSEA. Here the CDR3 DNA reads TGCAGCGTTGAGGCCCATACGCAGTATTTT. Translation: CSVEAHTQYF.